A single sample is the source of the 8 T cell receptor beta chains below, sequenced in a study of blood T cell repertoires in COVID-19. TCRdb keeps only in-frame clones here, not all; method: immunoSEQ multiplex PCR. The sample consists of about 200,000 clones, approximately 87% of them appearing once. The source material was peripheral blood. These receptors were taken from a man aged 55 to 69 who had recovered from COVID-19.

The chain carries TRBV7-9 and TRBJ1-4; TRBD1 agrees at 10 bases. This CDR3 has 14 residues. Germline-derived CDR1 and CDR2 are SEHNR and FQNEAQ (reference sequence). J lost 10 bases, V lost 1 base, and 3 bases had no gene match. The CDR3 region is CASSLGDRGGKLFF. The CDR3 region has the DNA TGTGCCAGCAGCTTAGGGGACAGGGGTGGAAAACTGTTTTTT.

The J gene is TRBJ1-1, the V gene TRBV18; TRBD1 matches at 7 bases. Trimming took 8 bases from V and 2 from J; bases not matched to a gene: 11. The CDR3 totals 15 residues. In germline, CDR1 is KGHSH, CDR2 LQKENI. In nucleotides, the CDR3 is TGTGCCAGCCTTCCCTTCGGGACAGTTAACACTGAAGCTTTCTTT. Its translation: CASLPFGTVNTEAFF.

This clone showed up just once. This sequence may be a read error, since a much larger clone differs from it by one base. This chain joins TRBV7-2 and TRBJ1-1; D may be TRBD1 (5 bases). With 6 bases removed from V and 1 base from J, the gap between germline ends came to 9 bases. CDR3 length: 13 residues. The germline CDR1 and CDR2 sequences are SGHTA and FQGNSA. CDR3 in DNA: TGTGCCAGCAGTTACGACAGGAACACTGAAGCTTTCTTT. It is translated as CASSYDRNTEAFF.

This chain links TRBV6-8 with TRBJ2-1, with D perhaps TRBD2 (5 bases). Trimming cost V 0 bases and J 0 bases, with 9 bases left between them. Germline CDR1 MNHGY, CDR2 SAAAGT. The CDR3 runs to 16 residues. In nucleotides, the CDR3 is TGTGCCAGCAGTTACTCCCCGGGGAGCTCCTACAATGAGCAGTTCTTC. It is translated as CASSYSPGSSYNEQFF.

This clone was detected a few times. The chain links TRBV29-1 to TRBJ1-1; D is unresolved. The CDR3 length is 14 residues. V gave up 3 bases and J gave up 10 bases, with 21 bases separating them. The germline gives CDR1 SQVTM, CDR2 ANQGSEA. The CDR3 sequence is CSVEDERAVWRAFF. As DNA, the CDR3 is TGCAGCGTTGAGGATGAGAGGGCCGTGTGGCGAGCTTTCTTT.

The chain couples TRBV19 to TRBJ2-7; 10 bases fit TRBD1. J was trimmed by 3 bases and V by 6 bases; bases with no gene match: 5. Germline-derived CDR1 and CDR2 are LNHDA and SQIVND (reference sequence). The CDR3 loop spans 14 amino acids. The CDR3 is CASRGTGVGYEQYF. The CDR3 coding sequence is TGTGCCAGTAGAGGGACAGGGGTTGGCTACGAGCAGTACTTC.

Only a few counts were recorded for this clone. The gene calls are TRBV21-1 and TRBJ1-5; TRBD1 reflects the table's D call only, with no check against the DNA. TRBV21-1 is listed as a pseudogene. This CDR3 spans 12 amino acids. The CDR3 sequence: CASSCRDQPQHF. DNA of the CDR3: TGTGCCAGCAGCTGCAGGGATCAGCCCCAGCATTTT.

This clone was detected only once. V gene TRBV5-1 combines with J gene TRBJ2-2; a weak D match, TRBD1 (5 bases). CDR1 is SGHRS, CDR2 YFSETQ, per germline. The CDR3 consists of 14 residues. V was pared by 0 bases and J by 7 bases, with 10 bases between. CDR3 protein: CASSLATGGGELFF. CDR3 DNA sequence: TGCGCCAGCAGCTTGGCAACAGGTGGCGGGGAGCTGTTTTTT. The full variable domain, in which reference TRBV5-1 and TRBJ2-2 provide the parts outside the CDR3, is KAGVTQTPRYLIKTRGQQVTLSCSPISGHRSVSWYQQTPGQGLQFLFEYFSETQRNKGNFPGRFSGRQFSNSRSEMNVSTLELGDSALYLCASSLATGGGELFFGEGSRLTVL.